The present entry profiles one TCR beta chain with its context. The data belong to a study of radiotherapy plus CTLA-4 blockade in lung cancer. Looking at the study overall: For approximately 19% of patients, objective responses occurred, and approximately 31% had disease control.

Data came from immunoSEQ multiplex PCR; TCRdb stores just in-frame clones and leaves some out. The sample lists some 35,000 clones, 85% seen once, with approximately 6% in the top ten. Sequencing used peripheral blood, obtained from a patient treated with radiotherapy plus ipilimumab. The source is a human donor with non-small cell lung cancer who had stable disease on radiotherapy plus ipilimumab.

The CDR3 loop is CASSEANRGLFF. DNA for the CDR3: TGTGCCAGCAGTGAAGCCAACAGGGGGCTGTTTTTT. The chain uses TRBV2 and TRBJ2-2, with TRBD1 identical over 7 bases. Germline V lookup: CDR1 SNHLY, CDR2 FYNNEI. CDR3 length: 12 residues. Trimming took 0 bases from V and 13 from J; bases not matched to a gene: 2.